Listed below are T cell receptor beta chains from one sample, sequenced in a study of monozygotic twins with inflammatory bowel disease. TCRdb reprocessed the 5' RACE reads, with one entry per CDR3 protein and no DNA. The sample totals about 440,000 distinct CDR3 sequences. The material sequenced was blood. Receptors were obtained from a human donor with ulcerative colitis or Crohn's disease, or a healthy co-twin of an affected twin (not recorded which). CDR3s include the opening cysteine and the closing phenylalanine or tryptophan. Fields, in order: CDR3 protein, CDR3 length, J gene, V gene.

cdr3_aa: CASSLLTGQAEQYF
cdr3_length: 14
j_call: TRBJ2-7
v_call: TRBV11-2

cdr3_aa: CASSQLRENEQFF
cdr3_length: 13
j_call: TRBJ2-1
v_call: TRBV16

cdr3_aa: CSARLAGGPRYNEQFF
cdr3_length: 16
j_call: TRBJ2-1
v_call: TRBV20-1

cdr3_aa: CASSQGASSYGYTF
cdr3_length: 14
j_call: TRBJ1-2
v_call: TRBV6-1

cdr3_aa: CASTTSGASQETQYF
cdr3_length: 15
j_call: TRBJ2-5
v_call: TRBV5-1

cdr3_aa: CASSYSGPHSYNEQFF
cdr3_length: 16
j_call: TRBJ2-1
v_call: TRBV6-2/TRBV6-3

cdr3_aa: CASSLERGGYEQYF
cdr3_length: 14
j_call: TRBJ2-7
v_call: TRBV11-1

cdr3_aa: CAASSGGELFF
cdr3_length: 11
j_call: TRBJ2-2
v_call: TRBV12-3/TRBV12-4

cdr3_aa: CASSPGQRYGYTF
cdr3_length: 13
j_call: TRBJ1-2
v_call: TRBV27

cdr3_aa: CASSQEGSLAKNIQYF
cdr3_length: 16
j_call: TRBJ2-4
v_call: TRBV3-1

cdr3_aa: CASSLVGDSYNEQFF
cdr3_length: 15
j_call: TRBJ2-1
v_call: TRBV5-1

cdr3_aa: CASSIGGGVNEQFF
cdr3_length: 14
j_call: TRBJ2-1
v_call: TRBV19

cdr3_aa: CASSLEGRGNGYTF
cdr3_length: 14
j_call: TRBJ1-2
v_call: TRBV5-1

cdr3_aa: CATGSGGTEQYF
cdr3_length: 12
j_call: TRBJ2-7
v_call: TRBV15

cdr3_aa: CASSFYPGTAEGGTQYF
cdr3_length: 17
j_call: TRBJ2-3
v_call: TRBV7-8

cdr3_aa: CASMGLGQGARKQFF
cdr3_length: 15
j_call: TRBJ2-1
v_call: TRBV12-3/TRBV12-4

cdr3_aa: CASSEQGTYGYTF
cdr3_length: 13
j_call: TRBJ1-2
v_call: TRBV5-1

cdr3_aa: CASSSRRGFGETQYF
cdr3_length: 15
j_call: TRBJ2-5
v_call: TRBV7-2

cdr3_aa: CSARHLAGTYSTDTQYF
cdr3_length: 17
j_call: TRBJ2-3
v_call: TRBV20-1

cdr3_aa: CATSRGGTEKLFF
cdr3_length: 13
j_call: TRBJ1-4
v_call: TRBV15

cdr3_aa: CSADGQGPEAFF
cdr3_length: 12
j_call: TRBJ1-1
v_call: TRBV20-1

cdr3_aa: CSASSPSDTQYF
cdr3_length: 12
j_call: TRBJ2-3
v_call: TRBV20-1

cdr3_aa: CASSRQGWNGYTF
cdr3_length: 13
j_call: TRBJ1-2
v_call: TRBV7-6

cdr3_aa: CASSQIGFDEQYF
cdr3_length: 13
j_call: TRBJ2-7
v_call: TRBV4-2

cdr3_aa: CASSFGVGGETQYF
cdr3_length: 14
j_call: TRBJ2-5
v_call: TRBV27

cdr3_aa: CASSLVSDLSYNEQFF
cdr3_length: 16
j_call: TRBJ2-1
v_call: TRBV13

cdr3_aa: CASSFGGAGEKLFF
cdr3_length: 14
j_call: TRBJ1-4
v_call: TRBV12-3/TRBV12-4

cdr3_aa: CASSLRSGGATDTQYF
cdr3_length: 16
j_call: TRBJ2-3
v_call: TRBV12-3/TRBV12-4

cdr3_aa: CASSLHTLNTEAFF
cdr3_length: 14
j_call: TRBJ1-1
v_call: TRBV28

cdr3_aa: CASSLYSPLQETQYF
cdr3_length: 15
j_call: TRBJ2-5
v_call: TRBV5-1

cdr3_aa: CASSDTGDAYNEQFF
cdr3_length: 15
j_call: TRBJ2-1
v_call: TRBV2